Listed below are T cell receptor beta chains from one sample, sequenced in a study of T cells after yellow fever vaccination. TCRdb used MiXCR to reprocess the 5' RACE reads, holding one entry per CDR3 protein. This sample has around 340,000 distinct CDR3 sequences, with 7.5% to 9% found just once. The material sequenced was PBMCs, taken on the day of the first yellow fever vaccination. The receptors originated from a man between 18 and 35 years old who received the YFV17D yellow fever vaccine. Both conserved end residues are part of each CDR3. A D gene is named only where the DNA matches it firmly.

CDR3 protein: CASGGAGGRTDTQYF
V gene: TRBV6-2/TRBV6-3
D gene: TRBD2
J gene: TRBJ2-3

CDR3 protein: CASSLAGYEQYF
V gene: TRBV12-3/TRBV12-4
D gene: .
J gene: TRBJ2-7

CDR3 protein: CASSSQDLRADTQYF
V gene: TRBV5-1
D gene: .
J gene: TRBJ2-3

CDR3 protein: CASSQDSLGPEVSGANVLTF
V gene: TRBV4-3
D gene: .
J gene: TRBJ2-6

CDR3 protein: CASSQDRDSILAKNIQYF
V gene: TRBV11-2
D gene: .
J gene: TRBJ2-4

CDR3 protein: CASSPRTGQGWAGYTF
V gene: TRBV11-2
D gene: TRBD1
J gene: TRBJ1-2

CDR3 protein: CSARQGRTEAFF
V gene: TRBV29-1
D gene: TRBD1
J gene: TRBJ1-1

CDR3 protein: CSAGRTPLAGGTTYEQYF
V gene: TRBV20-1
D gene: TRBD2
J gene: TRBJ2-7

CDR3 protein: CASSLEPGGPFEQFF
V gene: TRBV5-1
D gene: TRBD2
J gene: TRBJ2-1

CDR3 protein: CASSLLQGLYNEQFF
V gene: TRBV5-1
D gene: .
J gene: TRBJ2-1

CDR3 protein: CASSLRGQTYNEQFF
V gene: TRBV19
D gene: .
J gene: TRBJ2-1

CDR3 protein: CSATLGNQPQHF
V gene: TRBV20-1
D gene: .
J gene: TRBJ1-5

CDR3 protein: CATSSHRDPSNQPQHF
V gene: TRBV15
D gene: .
J gene: TRBJ1-5

CDR3 protein: CASSQAEGNYGYTF
V gene: TRBV12-3/TRBV12-4
D gene: .
J gene: TRBJ1-2

CDR3 protein: CASSWWGRDWGYTF
V gene: TRBV7-9
D gene: .
J gene: TRBJ1-2

CDR3 protein: CSARMGYSNQPQHF
V gene: TRBV20-1
D gene: .
J gene: TRBJ1-5

CDR3 protein: CASRGGGELFF
V gene: TRBV10-3
D gene: .
J gene: TRBJ2-2

CDR3 protein: CASSQDPGSLNTEAFF
V gene: TRBV4-1
D gene: .
J gene: TRBJ1-1

CDR3 protein: CASSDGGAYNEQFF
V gene: TRBV27
D gene: .
J gene: TRBJ2-1

CDR3 protein: CASSQDLQDNSPLHF
V gene: TRBV4-3
D gene: .
J gene: TRBJ1-6

CDR3 protein: CASSLRGRLGRTFTEAFF
V gene: TRBV7-8
D gene: .
J gene: TRBJ1-1

CDR3 protein: CASSQPSPAGPSTDTQYF
V gene: TRBV7-8
D gene: TRBD2
J gene: TRBJ2-3

CDR3 protein: CASSPTGRTEAFF
V gene: TRBV18
D gene: TRBD1
J gene: TRBJ1-1

CDR3 protein: CASSSGSGGSEYF
V gene: TRBV12-3/TRBV12-4
D gene: TRBD2
J gene: TRBJ2-5

CDR3 protein: CAISSAPRQGWGYTF
V gene: TRBV11-2
D gene: TRBD1
J gene: TRBJ1-2

CDR3 protein: CASSMNRVSTEAFF
V gene: TRBV19
D gene: .
J gene: TRBJ1-1

CDR3 protein: CASSYANLGTGELFF
V gene: TRBV6-2/TRBV6-3
D gene: .
J gene: TRBJ2-2

CDR3 protein: CASSLGGGNGGAFF
V gene: TRBV7-9
D gene: .
J gene: TRBJ1-1

CDR3 protein: CASSRRGTTQETQYF
V gene: TRBV13
D gene: .
J gene: TRBJ2-5

CDR3 protein: CASSPGPTYGYTF
V gene: TRBV5-1
D gene: .
J gene: TRBJ1-2

CDR3 protein: CSVEGGQENTEAFF
V gene: TRBV29-1
D gene: .
J gene: TRBJ1-1

CDR3 protein: CASSPDYYTDTQYF
V gene: TRBV7-2
D gene: .
J gene: TRBJ2-3

CDR3 protein: CATWNPDNEQFF
V gene: TRBV24-1
D gene: .
J gene: TRBJ2-1

CDR3 protein: CATSRDAPGAEPQHF
V gene: TRBV15
D gene: .
J gene: TRBJ1-5

CDR3 protein: CASSLRGRGLYPPSGANVLTF
V gene: TRBV12-3/TRBV12-4
D gene: TRBD1
J gene: TRBJ2-6

CDR3 protein: CASSFGVDNSPLHF
V gene: TRBV5-1
D gene: .
J gene: TRBJ1-6

CDR3 protein: CASSPGTGETGANVLTF
V gene: TRBV18
D gene: TRBD1
J gene: TRBJ2-6

CDR3 protein: CASRTGTTNTEAFF
V gene: TRBV5-1
D gene: .
J gene: TRBJ1-1

CDR3 protein: CASSFRWTYNEQFF
V gene: TRBV5-1
D gene: .
J gene: TRBJ2-1

CDR3 protein: CASSRQWRRTSRANEKLFF
V gene: TRBV19
D gene: .
J gene: TRBJ1-4

CDR3 protein: CASVKGGGGLEDTQYF
V gene: TRBV7-9
D gene: .
J gene: TRBJ2-3

CDR3 protein: CASRSGQGSLNNQPQHF
V gene: TRBV6-1
D gene: TRBD1
J gene: TRBJ1-5

CDR3 protein: CASSVAWIWDEQFF
V gene: TRBV9
D gene: .
J gene: TRBJ2-1

CDR3 protein: CASSYPGDTQYF
V gene: TRBV6-6
D gene: .
J gene: TRBJ2-3

CDR3 protein: CSARGWTGDQPQHF
V gene: TRBV20-1
D gene: TRBD1
J gene: TRBJ1-5

CDR3 protein: CASSLDRPSSYNEQFF
V gene: TRBV7-6
D gene: .
J gene: TRBJ2-1

CDR3 protein: CASGLDRPSAEAFF
V gene: TRBV5-1
D gene: .
J gene: TRBJ1-1

CDR3 protein: CSAKGEQAFGEKLFF
V gene: TRBV29-1
D gene: .
J gene: TRBJ1-4

CDR3 protein: CASSLDRGREGYTF
V gene: TRBV5-1
D gene: TRBD1
J gene: TRBJ1-2

CDR3 protein: CASSYSGYLRYGYTF
V gene: TRBV6-5
D gene: .
J gene: TRBJ1-2

CDR3 protein: CASSPGQSTSYEQYF
V gene: TRBV7-2
D gene: .
J gene: TRBJ2-7

CDR3 protein: CASSQDIGRRQGLYEQYF
V gene: TRBV4-3
D gene: .
J gene: TRBJ2-7